These 17 T cell receptor beta chains came from one sample sequenced in a study of blood T cells in healthy people across ages. A second 7 to 11 cycle PCR used barcoded and J-beta primers. TCRdb reprocessed the 5' RACE reads via MiXCR and lists one record per CDR3 protein. The top ten hold over 7% of the sample, which has 1.5 million to 2 million distinct CDR3 sequences, under 30% seen once. The specimen was blood. All receptors come from a woman aged 30 to 39 in good health.

The rearrangement joins TRBV13 to TRBJ2-2; D remains unclear. Trimming took 3 bases from V and 5 from J, leaving 7 bases between them. CDR3 length: 13 amino acids. Germline V lookup: CDR1 PRHDT, CDR2 FYEKMQ (reference sequence). CDR3: CASSFVRTGELFF. In DNA, the CDR3 is TGTGCCAGCAGCTTTGTGAGGACCGGGGAGCTGTTTTTT.

The chain employs TRBV4-3 and TRBJ2-7; 8 bases line up with TRBD2. Trimming cost V 3 bases and J 3 bases; bases outside gene matches: 10. The CDR3 is 16 amino acids. Germline V lookup: CDR1 LGHNA, CDR2 YSLEER. The CDR3 sequence is CASSQALWSGSYEQYF. As DNA, the CDR3 is TGCGCCAGCAGCCAGGCCCTTTGGAGCGGGAGCTACGAGCAGTACTTC.

Comment on this clonotype: This may arise from a read error, as a much more abundant clone is one base away. The chain couples TRBV6-5 to TRBJ2-5; the D is unclear. The J call may not be correct, given that the DNA end is closer to TRBJ2-1. The CDR3 length is 16 residues. Germline CDR1 reads MNHEY; CDR2 reads SVGAGI. CDR3 residues: CASSYFLWGSQETQFF. The DNA for the CDR3 is TGTGCCAGCAGTTACTTCCTTTGGGGTTCTCAAGAGACCCAGTTCTTC.

Regarding this clonotype: Its ends do not fully match the called genes, so a read error is possible. The chain joins TRBV5-5 to TRBJ2-7; D not resolved. There are 15 residues in the CDR3. Germline CDR1 is SGHKS and CDR2 is YYEKEE (reference sequence). CDR3: CANSSSGAAPYEQYF. In nucleotides, the CDR3 is TGTGCCAACAGCTCCTCAGGAGCCGCGCCCTACGAGCAGTACTTC. The complete variable domain, with remaining parts taken from reference TRBV5-5 and TRBJ2-7, reads DAGVTQSPTHLIKTRGQQVTLRCSPISGHKSVSWYQQVLGQGPQFIFQYYEKEERGRGNFPDRFSARQFPNYSSELNVNALLLGDSALYLCANSSSGAAPYEQYFGPGTRLTVT.

V and J are TRBV10-3 and TRBJ2-7, with 7 nucleotides matching TRBD1. The germline V gene has CDR1 ENHRY and CDR2 SYGVKD. The CDR3 consists of 14 residues. With V trimmed by 6 bases and J by 6 bases, 11 bases remained unmatched. The CDR3 nucleotides are TGTGCCATCAGCATTACGACAGGGACGTCCGAGCAGTACTTC. Protein: CAISITTGTSEQYF.

To note about this clonotype: Sequence at one end of the junction differs from germline and may be a read error. The chain uses TRBV29-1 and TRBJ1-1; no reliable D call. CDR1 and CDR2 from the germline V gene are SQVTM and ANQGSEA. The CDR3 contains 13 residues. For the CDR3, the DNA is TGCAGCGCTGAAGCGGGAGGGAACACTGAAGCTTTCTTT. This gives the protein CSAEAGGNTEAFF.

V and J are TRBV21-1 and TRBJ2-1. TRBV21-1 is a pseudogene. The CDR3 contains 18 residues. In DNA, the CDR3 is TGTGCCAGCAGCAAAAAGGTGGCCGAGAGTAGGACCTACAATGAGCAGTTCTTC. It codes for CASSKKVAESRTYNEQFF.

The table lists this clonotype with a few counts. V and J are TRBV4-2 and TRBJ1-5; unclear D gene. Germline CDR1 reads LGHNA; CDR2 reads YNFKEQ. Trimming cost V 1 base and J 4 bases, with 11 bases left between them. The CDR3 is 15 amino acids. This chain's CDR3 is CASSQVFRGNQPQHF. CDR3 DNA sequence: TGTGCCAGCAGCCAAGTTTTTAGAGGAAATCAGCCCCAGCATTTT.

V and J are TRBV7-6 and TRBJ2-5; 13 bases agree with TRBD2. The J call may be incorrect, as the DNA end agrees better with TRBJ2-7. Looked up from germline, CDR1 is SGHVS and CDR2 is FNYEAQ. The CDR3 extends over 15 amino acids. CDR3 nucleotides: TGTGCCAGCAGCTATGGACTAGCGGGAGTCAACGAGCAGTACTTC. Translating it yields CASSYGLAGVNEQYF.

This clonotype was counted only a few times. The J gene is TRBJ2-1, the V gene TRBV7-8, with D hard to call. The length of the CDR3 is 14 residues. Trimming cost V 1 base and J 4 bases, with 8 bases left between them. CDR1 SGHVS and CDR2 FQNEAQ come from the germline V gene. CDR3 DNA sequence: TGTGCCAGCAGCTTAGTCGTGACTTACAATGAGCAGTTCTTC. Protein sequence: CASSLVVTYNEQFF.

The CDR3 bases are TGTGCCAGCAGCTCGCAGGGTGTTACATTCTCTGGGGCCAACGTCCTGACTTTC. Translated, it gives CASSSQGVTFSGANVLTF. This chain joins TRBV7-2 and TRBJ2-6; weak D call: TRBD1 (5 bases). CDR3 size: 18 residues. V gave up 4 bases and J gave up 0 bases, with 16 bases separating them. The germline V gene encodes CDR1 SGHTA and CDR2 FQGNSA.

This sequence joins TRBV10-2 and TRBJ2-5; D not certain. V lost 7 bases to trimming and J lost 5 bases, with 17 bases between them. The CDR3 is 14 residues long. CDR1 is WSHSY, CDR2 SAAADI, per germline. The CDR3, as DNA: TGCGCCAGCAAAAAACCCACAAAATTGGAGACCCAGTACTTC. The encoded protein is CASKKPTKLETQYF.

The chain is built from TRBV4-1 and TRBJ2-3; 8 bases are shared with TRBD2. V shed 3 bases, J shed 2 bases, and the junction held 13 bases outside the gene matches. From germline, CDR1 is MGHRA and CDR2 YSYEKL. The length of the CDR3 is 18 residues. CDR3: CASSQVGGAGRLTDTQYF. The CDR3 DNA reads TGCGCCAGCAGCCAGGTCGGGGGGGCAGGCCGACTCACAGATACGCAGTATTTT.

This clonotype has just a few counts. The CDR3 loop reads CSAGGLDHPSNEQFF. For the CDR3, the DNA is TGCAGTGCAGGAGGTCTTGACCACCCTAGCAATGAGCAGTTCTTC. The chain joins TRBV20-1 to TRBJ2-1; tentatively, D is TRBD2 (5 bases). The CDR3 extends over 15 amino acids. Trimming shortened V by 6 bases and J by 6 bases, and 21 bases separated the two germline ends. Germline CDR1 is DFQATT and CDR2 is SNEGSKA (reference sequence).

J is TRBJ2-1 and V is TRBV7-2; D tentatively reads TRBD1 or TRBD2 (6 bases each). Germline values: CDR1 SGHTA, CDR2 FQGNSA. V was pared by 1 base and J by 15 bases, with 16 bases between. This CDR3 region has 13 residues. This CDR3 is CASSLDWTEGGFF. The CDR3 coding sequence is TGTGCCAGCAGCTTAGACTGGACGGAGGGGGGGTTCTTC.

Notes on this clonotype: At one end, the junction sequence differs from germline, possibly due to a read error. The rearrangement joins TRBV15 to TRBJ2-7, with D possibly matching TRBD2 (5 bases). Germline CDR1 LNHNV, CDR2 YYDKDF (reference sequence). The length of the CDR3 is 16 residues. The CDR3 sequence is CATGRDRGSLGYEQYF. The CDR3 region has the DNA TGTGCCACCGGCAGAGATCGGGGATCCTTGGGCTACGAGCAGTACTTC.

This clonotype appeared a few times. V and J are TRBV5-1 and TRBJ1-2; 7 bases line up with TRBD1. This CDR3 has 16 amino acids. After removal of 1 base from V and 4 bases from J, the junction contained 10 bases not matched to a gene. Germline CDR1 and CDR2: SGHRS and YFSETQ. CDR3 region: CASSLTGANTPYGYTF. CDR3 DNA sequence: TGCGCCAGCAGCTTGACAGGGGCCAATACCCCCTATGGCTACACCTTC. The whole variable domain, remainder taken from reference TRBV5-1 and TRBJ1-2, is KAGVTQTPRYLIKTRGQQVTLSCSPISGHRSVSWYQQTPGQGLQFLFEYFSETQRNKGNFPGRFSGRQFSNSRSEMNVSTLELGDSALYLCASSLTGANTPYGYTFGSGTRLTVV.